This record concerns one T cell receptor beta chain sequence. Germline V gene lookup returns CDR1 MNHEY and CDR2 SVGAGI. V was clipped by 5 bases and J by 11 bases, with 15 bases between them. The CDR3 runs 12 residues. Under the authors' procedure: For nucleated cells, counts were estimated from reference gene primer amplification. TCRdb's copy holds only in-frame clones and misses some; the assay was immunoSEQ multiplex PCR. V and J calls and clone size are those listed in that table; D and trimming were worked out from the DNA. The sample records 150,000 to 200,000 clones, about 88% being singletons. This specimen comes from a study of blood T cell repertoires in COVID-19. About the study: Acute and convalescent COVID-19 samples came from the United States, Italy and Spain. The cDNA or gDNA used as material had been derived from T cells, B-cell-depleted T cells, or PBMCs.

This TCR was sampled from a man between 60 and 75 years old with active or convalescent COVID-19. The chain combines TRBV6-5 with TRBJ1-1; TRBD1 might be the D (6 bases). The source material was peripheral blood. The CDR3 DNA sequence: TGTGCCAGCAGTACAACTCGGGACAAGGCTTTCTTT. Amino acids: CASSTTRDKAFF.